This T cell receptor (beta chain) was captured by sequencing in a study of blood T cell repertoires in COVID-19 (dated by TCRdb to about 2020). A note on the overall study: Samples from collaborators originated in the United States, Italy and Spain and spanned both the acute and convalescent phases of COVID-19. The prospective study material was composed of cDNA or gDNA derived from T cells, B-cell-depleted T cells, or PBMCs. Deeply sampled blood TCRbeta repertoires from subjects exposed to, actively infected with, or recovered from COVID-19 were included in the dataset. The repertoires were released in a freely available public database meant as a resource for research on the immune response to SARS-CoV-2. The samples were drawn from the first 160 participants of the ongoing ImmuneRACE study and from 1,254 subjects provided by 6 global collaborators. The sample metadata nearly always contained a de-identified subject ID, COVID-19 status, age in years and sex. Where available, HLA class I and class II types were obtained from metadata supplied by the sample provider rather than from assay-based typing.

Participants in the prospective study were aged about 18 to 95 years, lived in 24 United States geographic areas, and enrolled through a virtual design. To assign participants to cohorts, the prospective study relied on clinical history that participants themselves reported in a screening survey and a study questionnaire. Exposed participants had been in contact, within 2 weeks of entering the study, with a person who had a PCR-confirmed or clinician-diagnosed case of COVID-19. In the prospective study, whole blood, serum and a nasopharyngeal or oropharyngeal swab were collected from each participant by mobile phlebotomists. Over an approximately 2-month period, participants in the prospective study had the option of providing additional blood draws and questionnaires. Before DNA extraction, blood samples from the prospective study were shipped at room temperature or frozen. The junction carries 11 bases between V and J, which are trimmed by 0 bases and 3 bases respectively. CDR1 and CDR2 are drawn from the germline V gene: LGHNA, YNFKEQ. The CDR3 runs 15 amino acids, cysteine and phenylalanine included. The CDR3 DNA has 45 bases and is translated from base 1.

TCRbeta CDR3 regions were amplified from genomic DNA using the immunoSEQ Assay, a bias-controlled multiplex PCR. Concerning the study's data processing: Within the assay, amplification of reference gene primers was used to estimate how many nucleated cells each sample contained. To quantify the absolute abundance of each unique TCRbeta CDR3 rearrangement, sequence reads were collapsed and filtered. For each sample, productive Simpson clonality was calculated as the square root of Simpson's diversity index across productive rearrangements. TCRdb holds this immuneACCESS table with in-frame rearrangements only. Some clones are missing; in checked studies, unresolved V genes explain under half, and the rest has no known cause. The V and J calls and clone size were taken over from that table, and D and trimming were inferred from the DNA. For this sample there are fewer than 250,000 clones; over 80% appear just once. The ten largest clones add up to around 3.7% of the sample.

About this clone itself: Its specific antigen is unknown. No much larger clonotype is one base removed from it; base qualities were not supplied.

What the authors observed across the whole study: The quantity of clinical and demographic metadata differed by source and by participant and was supplied without curation.

Sequencing input: PBMCs or T cells enriched from blood (not recorded which). The chain is made from TRBV4-2 and TRBJ1-2, with a tentative D gene TRBD1 over 5 matching bases. The clonotype comes from a woman aged 30 to 39 who had been exposed to COVID-19. The sequenced DNA is TGTGCCAGCAGCCAAGAGCGGGGGGTCTACTATGGCTACACCTTC. It translates as CASSQERGVYYGYTF.